These T cell receptor beta chains were read from a single sample in a study of T cells in localized non-small cell lung cancer. Method: immunoSEQ multiplex PCR; TCRdb's copy keeps in-frame clones and lacks some. The repertoire includes under 11,000 clones, 25% to 35% of them detected once, and over 5% sits in the top ten. The sample here was lung tumor tissue, taken before any cancer treatment. The receptors originated from a man between 40 and 70 years old with stage I lung adenocarcinoma. Each CDR3 is given with its conserved first and last residue. The listing skips clone size in some rows; elsewhere it reads once, few, many or a size class.

v_gene,abundance,CDR3aa
TRBV18,NA,CASSGERGPNEQYF
TRBV4-1,NA,CASSHGGSSYEQYF
TRBV11-3,few,CASSLPQGAQETQYF
TRBV19,NA,CASSPTGSYEQYF
TRBV9,NA,CASSLGAFGEAELFF
TRBV18,NA,CASSPRLTGPVEGNEQFF
TRBV11-3,few,CASSPRPAAPYEQYF
TRBV11-3,few,CASSRTPPPNTGELFF
TRBV9,NA,CASSETGVWEETQYF
TRBV29-1,NA,CSVNGFSSYEQYF
TRBV28,few,CASSSQDRGHEQYF
TRBV10-2,medium-sized,CASSSRGGLEQFF
TRBV18,NA,CASSPTGTGVDGYTF
TRBV6-8,many,CAITDGQGSYNEQFF
TRBV30,once,CAWSAYGRLDF
TRBV9,medium-sized,CASSAESGPYTEAFF
TRBV6-1,NA,CASSEAGSGAYGYTF
TRBV11-3,NA,CASSLGTGGYNEQFF
TRBV11-3,NA,CASSLEGPGRGFPYEQYF
TRBV7-1,many,CASRETLNTEAFF
TRBV9,few,CASSVEGSDYEQYF
TRBV9,few,CASSPIGQGNTGELFF
TRBV11-3,NA,CASSSGQSRAYEQYF
TRBV9,few,CASSVAEGSYNSPLHF
TRBV9,few,CASSRGGLSNEQFF
TRBV5-1,NA,CASSLASGISSTNEKLFF
TRBV5-1,NA,CASSLRQALNYGYTF
TRBV19,NA,CASSPGTGGSEAFF
TRBV19,NA,CASSIGLGSRAFF
TRBV18,NA,CASSPLYSEGYTF
TRBV9,few,CASSVGNQGEWSDEQYF
TRBV19,NA,CASSIQRTGNEKLFF
TRBV5-1,once,CASSGGLNAGYGYTF
TRBV19,NA,CASSLRTGLSGANVLTF
TRBV30,NA,CAFNIANYGYTF
TRBV28,NA,CASKLRTVPNTGELFF
TRBV27,NA,CASSLSINTEAFF
TRBV6-8,few,CASSDSRGGTDTQYF
TRBV12-5,NA,CASGLVAYEQYF